Listed here are 26 T cell receptor beta chains from one sample, sequenced in a study of cytomegalovirus exposure and HLA in healthy donors. Primers for the PCR totalled 60 Vbeta and 13 Jbeta. Assay used: immunoSEQ multiplex PCR; TCRdb lists only in-frame clones, some missing. The sample contains more than 150,000 clones, approximately 82% of which appear only once. The sample consisted of PBMCs. Source of these receptors: a male donor in good health and CMV-seronegative.

This chain links TRBV15 with TRBJ2-1, with a tentative D call TRBD1 (5 bases). Germline V gene data show CDR1 as LNHNV and CDR2 as YYDKDF (reference sequence). This CDR3 has 13 residues. V was cut by 3 bases and J by 3 bases, with 6 bases left in between. The DNA of the CDR3 is TGTGCCACCAGCAGGGACATCTACAATGAGCAGTTCTTC. Its protein is CATSRDIYNEQFF.

The chain couples TRBV7-9 to TRBJ1-3; 7 bases agree with TRBD1. Trimming at V came to 6 bases and at J to 1 base, leaving 3 bases not matched to a gene. CDR1 SEHNR and CDR2 FQNEAQ come from the germline V gene (reference sequence). The length of the CDR3 is 14 residues. CDR3 DNA sequence: TGTGCCAGCAGGTCGACAGGGTCTGGAAACACCATATATTTT. This encodes CASRSTGSGNTIYF.

This chain joins TRBV2 and TRBJ2-7; TRBD2 is a possible D gene (6 bases). Trimming left V 4 bases short and J 6 bases short, with 10 bases between. This CDR3 comprises 12 residues. Germline CDR1 reads SNHLY; CDR2 reads FYNNEI. CDR3 protein: CASSAFGGEQYF. CDR3 bases: TGTGCCAGCAGTGCGTTCGGGGGCGAGCAGTACTTC. Supplemented by reference TRBV2 and TRBJ2-7, the full variable domain reads EPEVTQTPSHQVTQMGQEVILRCVPISNHLYFYWYRQILGQKVEFLVSFYNNEISEKSEIFDDQFSVERPDGSNFTLKIRSTKLEDSAMYFCASSAFGGEQYFGPGTRLTVT.

J is TRBJ2-1 and V is TRBV5-4, with 7 positions matching TRBD1. After removal of 4 bases from V and 5 bases from J, the junction contained 6 bases not matched to a gene. CDR1 is SGHNT, CDR2 YYREEE, per germline (reference sequence). This CDR3 has 14 amino acids. The CDR3: CASSRTDRDNEQFF. The CDR3, as DNA: TGTGCCAGCAGCCGGACCGACAGGGACAATGAGCAGTTCTTC.

The chain carries TRBV19 and TRBJ2-2; 10 bases are shared with TRBD2. V dropped 3 bases and J dropped 4; count of bases not matched to a gene: 5. The CDR3 spans 16 residues. CDR1 is LNHDA, CDR2 SQIVND, per germline (reference sequence). This chain's CDR3 is CASSIRLAGGTGELFF. The CDR3 coding sequence is TGTGCCAGTAGTATCCGACTAGCGGGTGGCACCGGGGAGCTGTTTTTT.

The chain links TRBV13 to TRBJ2-5, with 13 bases aligning to TRBD2. Trimming took 2 bases from V and 6 from J; bases not matched to a gene: 6. The CDR3 contains 16 residues. CDR1 PRHDT and CDR2 FYEKMQ come from the germline V gene (reference sequence). Here the CDR3 DNA reads TGTGCCAGCAGCTTACGGACTAGCGGGAGAGGGAAGACCCAGTACTTC. It yields the protein CASSLRTSGRGKTQYF.

The CDR3 region is CASSYKRETNEQFF. The CDR3 bases are TGTGCCAGCAGTTATAAACGGGAGACAAATGAGCAGTTCTTC. The chain recombines TRBV6-5 with TRBJ2-1; D may be TRBD2 (6 bases). The CDR3 totals 14 residues. Trimming cost V 3 bases and J 7 bases, with 13 bases left between them. Looked up from germline, CDR1 is MNHEY and CDR2 is SVGAGI.

The V gene is TRBV18, the J gene TRBJ2-3, with D maybe TRBD1 (5 bases). The CDR3 totals 15 residues. Deletions cut 3 bases from V and 3 bases from J, with 13 bases between. Per the germline V gene, CDR1 is KGHSH and CDR2 is LQKENI. CDR3 coding DNA: TGTGCCAGCTCACCTTCGACAGTTCGGACAGATACGCAGTATTTT. Residues: CASSPSTVRTDTQYF.

The gene calls are TRBV19 and TRBJ1-5; 7 bases map to TRBD1. Trimming took 2 bases from V and 1 from J; bases not matched to a gene: 2. The CDR3 loop spans 15 amino acids. The germline CDR1 and CDR2 sequences are LNHDA and SQIVND (reference sequence). The CDR3 reads CASSIRGQSNQPQHF. CDR3 in DNA: TGTGCCAGTAGTATAAGGGGACAGAGCAATCAGCCCCAGCATTTT.

The rearrangement joins TRBV6-6 to TRBJ1-1; 8 bases line up with TRBD1. After removal of 5 bases from V and 6 bases from J, the junction contained 14 bases not matched to a gene. The CDR3 extends over 16 amino acids. Germline V CDR1 and CDR2: MNHNY, SVGAGI (reference sequence). The CDR3 DNA sequence: TGTGCCAGCAGTCGAGGACAGGGACGAACAGGGCCTGAAGCTTTCTTT. This codes for CASSRGQGRTGPEAFF.

This clone was counted between two and nine times. The chain employs TRBV6-5 and TRBJ1-1; D is perhaps TRBD1 (6 bases). Germline CDR1 is MNHEY and CDR2 is SVGAGI. V lost 7 bases, J lost 0 bases, and 9 bases lay in between. The CDR3 consists of 13 residues. CDR3 coding DNA: TGTGCCAGCACCGGACAGATGAACACTGAAGCTTTCTTT. It yields the protein CASTGQMNTEAFF.

This clone turned up a few times. The rearrangement joins TRBV5-1 to TRBJ2-1; 10 positions agree with TRBD1. The trim removed 4 bases at V and 6 bases at J, leaving 7 bases unmatched. The CDR3 sequence is 15 residues long. Germline CDR1 reads SGHRS; CDR2 reads YFSETQ. CDR3 nucleotide sequence: TGCGCCAGCAGCGGGACAGGGGACCCATTCAATGAGCAGTTCTTC. Amino acid sequence: CASSGTGDPFNEQFF.

This chain connects TRBV21-1 to TRBJ1-4; TRBD1 reflects the table's D call only, with no check against the DNA. TRBV21-1 is designated a pseudogene. CDR3 size: 13 residues. CDR3 protein: CASRGTGWEKLFF. CDR3 nucleotide sequence: TGTGCCAGCAGAGGGACAGGGTGGGAAAAACTGTTTTTT.

The chain has TRBV23-1 and TRBJ2-2; TRBD1 aligns across 9 bases. TRBV23-1 is designated an ORF whose function remains uncertain. The CDR3 totals 15 residues. J gave up 4 bases and V 5 bases, and 5 bases lay outside the gene matches. The CDR3, as DNA: TGCGCCAGCAGTACTGGACAGGGGATCACCGGGGAGCTGTTTTTT. Translated: CASSTGQGITGELFF.

The count of this clone is one. This chain joins TRBV4-3 and TRBJ2-4; tentatively, D is TRBD2 (5 bases). The CDR3 extends over 15 amino acids. The V gene's germline CDR1 is LGHNA and CDR2 YSLEER. V was trimmed by 0 bases and J by 5 bases, leaving 11 bases between them. CDR3 coding DNA: TGCGCCAGCAGCCAAGATACCGCTAGCCAAAACATTCAGTACTTC. This translates into CASSQDTASQNIQYF.

The sample holds one count of this clone. The chain links TRBV7-9 to TRBJ2-2; D is perhaps TRBD2 (6 bases). The CDR3 contains 15 residues. Trimming stripped 3 bases from V and 4 bases from J, with 12 bases between. From germline, CDR1 is SEHNR and CDR2 FQNEAQ (reference sequence). CDR3 residues: CASSFAGSRTGELFF. The CDR3, as DNA: TGTGCCAGCAGCTTCGCCGGGAGTCGCACCGGGGAGCTGTTTTTT. Together with reference TRBV7-9 and TRBJ2-2, the CDR3 gives the full variable domain: DTGVSQNPRHKITKRGQNVTFRCDPISEHNRLYWYRQTLGQGPEFLTYFQNEAQLEKSRLLSDRFSAERPKGSFSTLEIQRTEQGDSAMYLCASSFAGSRTGELFFGEGSRLTVL.

The chain is built from TRBV18 and TRBJ1-2, with a tentative D call TRBD1 (6 bases). The CDR3 is made up of 15 amino acids. Trimming left V 5 bases short and J 6 bases short, with 19 bases between. The V gene's germline CDR1 is KGHSH and CDR2 LQKENI. The CDR3: CASSSPRQAPHGYTF. The DNA for the CDR3 is TGTGCCAGCTCATCCCCGCGACAGGCCCCTCATGGCTACACCTTC.

This clone appeared a few times. CDR3 DNA sequence: TGTGCCAGCAGCCCCCGGCTCGGGAATGAGCAGTTCTTC. Translated, it gives CASSPRLGNEQFF. V and J are TRBV9 and TRBJ2-1; no reliable D call. CDR1 is SGDLS, CDR2 YYNGEE, per germline. V was shortened by 4 bases and J by 7 bases, with 12 bases between the two germline ends. The CDR3 extends over 13 amino acids.

This clone has a handful of counts. The rearrangement links TRBV5-4 to TRBJ2-4; D perhaps matches TRBD2 (6 bases). From germline, CDR1 is SGHNT and CDR2 YYREEE (reference sequence). This CDR3 has 15 amino acids. The V gene lost 3 bases and the J gene lost 0 bases, with 10 bases spanning the gap. CDR3 nucleotides: TGTGCCAGCAGCTCGGCCGGGGGAGCCAAAAACATTCAGTACTTC. It specifies CASSSAGGAKNIQYF.

The chain links TRBV9 to TRBJ1-1, with D unclear. The V gene lost 4 bases and the J gene lost 7 bases, with 8 bases spanning the gap. This CDR3 contains 11 residues. Germline V CDR1 and CDR2: SGDLS, YYNGEE. CDR3 nucleotide sequence: TGTGCCAGCAGCCACGGTGATGAAGCTTTCTTT. This gives the protein CASSHGDEAFF.

CDR3 DNA: TGTGCCATCAGTGAGTCGAGGGGTAGCGGGAGTGGCACAGATACGCAGTATTTT. Translation gives CAISESRGSGSGTDTQYF. The chain carries TRBV10-3 and TRBJ2-3; 9 bases map to TRBD2. Germline CDR1 and CDR2: ENHRY and SYGVKD. The CDR3 has 18 residues. Trimming at V came to 0 bases and at J to 1 base, leaving 8 bases not matched to a gene.

This clone was picked up one time. The gene calls are TRBV28 and TRBJ1-1; 7 bases are shared with TRBD1. Germline V CDR1 and CDR2: MDHEN, SYDVKM. The CDR3 extends over 14 amino acids. V gave up 1 base and J gave up 5 bases; unmatched junction bases: 4. The CDR3 spells CASSLSTDRTEAFF. The CDR3 DNA sequence: TGTGCCAGCAGTTTATCTACGGACAGGACTGAAGCTTTCTTT. The full variable domain, its missing parts supplied by reference TRBV28 and TRBJ1-1, is DVKVTQSSRYLVKRTGEKVFLECVQDMDHENMFWYRQDPGLGLRLIYFSYDVKMKEKGDIPEGYSVSREKKERFSLILESASTNQTSMYLCASSLSTDRTEAFFGQGTRLTVV.

This sequence joins TRBV5-5 and TRBJ1-6; TRBD1 matches at 8 bases. CDR1 is SGHKS and CDR2 is YYEKEE in the germline V gene (reference sequence). V was clipped by 4 bases and J by 6 bases; unmatched bases: 3. The CDR3 is 14 residues long. The CDR3 sequence is CASSKGQANSPLHF. In DNA form, the CDR3 reads TGTGCCAGCAGCAAGGGACAGGCTAATTCACCCCTCCACTTT. Drawing the rest from reference TRBV5-5 and TRBJ1-6, the complete variable domain is DAGVTQSPTHLIKTRGQQVTLRCSPISGHKSVSWYQQVLGQGPQFIFQYYEKEERGRGNFPDRFSARQFPNYSSELNVNALLLGDSALYLCASSKGQANSPLHFGNGTRLTVT.

The chain recombines TRBV29-1 with TRBJ2-3, with 8 bases identical to TRBD1. Germline lookup yields CDR1 SQVTM and CDR2 ANQGSEA. The CDR3 length is 13 residues. CDR3 in DNA: TGCACCCTCAAGGACAGGGTCACAGATACGCAGTATTTT. It encodes CTLKDRVTDTQYF.

This clone was found once. The chain recombines TRBV7-6 with TRBJ1-3; D is uncertain. V dropped 10 bases and J dropped 0 bases, with 16 bases sitting between them. The length of the CDR3 is 15 residues. Germline loops: CDR1 SGHVS, CDR2 FNYEAQ. The CDR3 bases are TGTGCCACCCCGGCGGGCAGCCTCTCTGGAAACACCATATATTTT. It encodes CATPAGSLSGNTIYF.

The V and J genes are TRBV4-3 and TRBJ1-6, with TRBD1 matching over 9 bases. The germline CDR1 and CDR2 sequences are LGHNA and YSLEER. V trimming: 0 bases; J trimming: 10 bases; junction bases outside the gene matches: 4. This CDR3 has 15 amino acids. CDR3 in DNA: TGCGCCAGCAGCCAAGAGAGGACAGGGGCGTCACCCCTCCACTTT. Translation gives CASSQERTGASPLHF.